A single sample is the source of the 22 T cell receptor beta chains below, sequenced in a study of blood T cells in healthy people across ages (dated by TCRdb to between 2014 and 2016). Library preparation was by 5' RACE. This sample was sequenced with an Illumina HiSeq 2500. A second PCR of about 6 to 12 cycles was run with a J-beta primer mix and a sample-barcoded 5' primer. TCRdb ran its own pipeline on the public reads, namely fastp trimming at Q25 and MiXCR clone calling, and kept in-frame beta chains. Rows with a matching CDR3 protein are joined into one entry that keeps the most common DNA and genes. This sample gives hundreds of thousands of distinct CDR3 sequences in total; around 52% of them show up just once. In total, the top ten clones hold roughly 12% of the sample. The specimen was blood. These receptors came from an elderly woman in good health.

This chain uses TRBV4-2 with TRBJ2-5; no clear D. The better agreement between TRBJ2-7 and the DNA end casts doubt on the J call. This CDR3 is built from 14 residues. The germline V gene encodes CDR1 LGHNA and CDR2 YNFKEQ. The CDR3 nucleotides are TGTGCCAGCAGCCAAGATAGGGCTACCTACGAGCAGTACTTC. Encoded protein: CASSQDRATYEQYF.

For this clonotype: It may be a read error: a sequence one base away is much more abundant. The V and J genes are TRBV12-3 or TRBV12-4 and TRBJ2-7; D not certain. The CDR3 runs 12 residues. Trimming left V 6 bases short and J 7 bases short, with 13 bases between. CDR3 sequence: CASRFLVREQYF. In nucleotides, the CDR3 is TGTGCCAGCAGGTTCCTTGTGCGTGAGCAGTACTTC.

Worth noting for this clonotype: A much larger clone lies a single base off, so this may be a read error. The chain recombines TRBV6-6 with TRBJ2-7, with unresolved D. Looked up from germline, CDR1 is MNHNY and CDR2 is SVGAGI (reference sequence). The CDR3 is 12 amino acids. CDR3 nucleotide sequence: TGTGCCGGCAGCTACAGTCCCCACGAGCAGTACTTC. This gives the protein CAGSYSPHEQYF.

The CDR3 reads CASSRQGSRYEQYF. CDR3 sequence (DNA): TGTGCCAGCAGTCGACAGGGATCGAGGTACGAGCAGTACTTC. The V call is TRBV6-5, the J call TRBJ2-7; TRBD1 matches at 7 bases. The germline V gene encodes CDR1 MNHEY and CDR2 SVGAGI. The CDR3 totals 14 residues. The ends lost 5 bases at V and 4 bases at J; junction bases unmatched: 8.

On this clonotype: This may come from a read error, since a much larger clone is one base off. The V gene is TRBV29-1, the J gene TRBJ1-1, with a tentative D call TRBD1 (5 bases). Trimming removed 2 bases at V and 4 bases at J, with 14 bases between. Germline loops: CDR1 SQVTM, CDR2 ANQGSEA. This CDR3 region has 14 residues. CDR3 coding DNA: TGCAGCGTTGAAAGGGGCAGAGTAGTCACTGAAGCTTTCTTT. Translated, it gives CSVERGRVVTEAFF.

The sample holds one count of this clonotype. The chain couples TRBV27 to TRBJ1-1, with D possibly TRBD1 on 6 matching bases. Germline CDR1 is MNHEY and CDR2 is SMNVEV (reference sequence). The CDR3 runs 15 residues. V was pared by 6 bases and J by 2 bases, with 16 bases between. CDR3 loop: CASSRGGLINTEAFF. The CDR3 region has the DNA TGTGCCAGCAGCCGAGGGGGTTTGATTAACACTGAAGCTTTCTTT.

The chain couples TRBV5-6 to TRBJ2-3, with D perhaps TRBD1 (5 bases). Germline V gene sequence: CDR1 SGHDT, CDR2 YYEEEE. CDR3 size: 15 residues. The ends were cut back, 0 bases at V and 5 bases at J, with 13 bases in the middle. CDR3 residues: CASSLEGATEDTQYF. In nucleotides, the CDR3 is TGTGCCAGCAGCTTGGAAGGGGCGACGGAAGATACGCAGTATTTT.

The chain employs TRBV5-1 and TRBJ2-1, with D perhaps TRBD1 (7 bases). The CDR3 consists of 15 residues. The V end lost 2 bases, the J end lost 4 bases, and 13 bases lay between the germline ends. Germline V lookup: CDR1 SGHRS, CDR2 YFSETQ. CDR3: CASSFGGTEYNEQFF. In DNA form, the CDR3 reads TGCGCCAGCAGCTTTGGAGGGACAGAATACAATGAGCAGTTCTTC.

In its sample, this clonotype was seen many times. CDR3 in DNA: TGTGCCAGCAGTGGGGTGAGGGAGGCAGATACGCAGTATTTT. As protein: CASSGVREADTQYF. The chain employs TRBV2 and TRBJ2-3, with a possible D match to TRBD2 (6 bases). The CDR3 sequence is 14 residues long. Germline assignment: CDR1 SNHLY and CDR2 FYNNEI. V was cut by 4 bases and J by 4 bases, with 12 bases left in between.

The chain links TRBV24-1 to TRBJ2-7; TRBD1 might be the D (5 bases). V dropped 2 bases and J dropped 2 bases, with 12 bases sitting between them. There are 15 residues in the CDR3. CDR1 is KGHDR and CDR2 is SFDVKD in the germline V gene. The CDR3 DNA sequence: TGTGCCACCAGTGATTCGGGCAGGGCTGCCTACGAGCAGTACTTC. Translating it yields CATSDSGRAAYEQYF.

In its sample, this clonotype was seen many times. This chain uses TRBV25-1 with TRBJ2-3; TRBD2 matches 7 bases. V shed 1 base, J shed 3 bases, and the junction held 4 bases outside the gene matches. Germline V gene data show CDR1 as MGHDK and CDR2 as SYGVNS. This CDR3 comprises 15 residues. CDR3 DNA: TGTGCCAGCAGTGAATTGGGGGGGAGGACAGATACGCAGTATTTT. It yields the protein CASSELGGRTDTQYF.

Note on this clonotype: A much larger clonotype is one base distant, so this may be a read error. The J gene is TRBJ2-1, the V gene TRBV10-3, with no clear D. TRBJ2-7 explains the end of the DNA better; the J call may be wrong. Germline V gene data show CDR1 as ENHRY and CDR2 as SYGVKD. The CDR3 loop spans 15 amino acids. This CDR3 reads CAISEMGNRINEQYF. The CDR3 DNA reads TGTGCCATCAGTGAAATGGGGAATCGTATCAATGAGCAGTACTTC.

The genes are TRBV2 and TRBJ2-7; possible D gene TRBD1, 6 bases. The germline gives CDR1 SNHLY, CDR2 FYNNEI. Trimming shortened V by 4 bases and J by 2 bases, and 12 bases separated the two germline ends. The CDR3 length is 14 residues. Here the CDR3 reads CASSGGRKTYEQYF. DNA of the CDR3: TGTGCCAGCAGTGGGGGGCGAAAGACCTACGAGCAGTACTTC.

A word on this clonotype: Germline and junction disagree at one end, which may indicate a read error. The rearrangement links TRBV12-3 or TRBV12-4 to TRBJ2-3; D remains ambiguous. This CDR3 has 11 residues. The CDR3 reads CASILTDTQYF. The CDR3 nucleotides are TGTGCCAGCATACTAACAGATACGCAATATTTT.

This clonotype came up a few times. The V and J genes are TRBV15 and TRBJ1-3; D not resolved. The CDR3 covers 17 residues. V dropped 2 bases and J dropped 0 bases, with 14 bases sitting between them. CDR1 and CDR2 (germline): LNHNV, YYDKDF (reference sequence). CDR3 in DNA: TGTGCCACCAGCAGAAGCAGGCCCGGTGGCTCTGGAAACACCATATATTTT. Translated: CATSRSRPGGSGNTIYF.

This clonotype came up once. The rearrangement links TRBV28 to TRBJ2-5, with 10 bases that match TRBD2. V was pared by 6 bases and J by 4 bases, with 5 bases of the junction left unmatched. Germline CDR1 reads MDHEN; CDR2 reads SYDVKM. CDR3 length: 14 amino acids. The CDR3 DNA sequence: TGTGCCAGCAGACCAGCGGGGGGGCGAGAGACCCAGTACTTC. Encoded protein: CASRPAGGRETQYF.

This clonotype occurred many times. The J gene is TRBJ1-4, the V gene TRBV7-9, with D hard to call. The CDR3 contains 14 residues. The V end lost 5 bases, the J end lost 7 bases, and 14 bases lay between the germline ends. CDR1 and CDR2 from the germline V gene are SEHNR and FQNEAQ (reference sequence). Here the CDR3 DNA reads TGTGCCAGCAGCCCGGAGTCGGTGGGTGAAAAACTGTTTTTT. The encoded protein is CASSPESVGEKLFF.

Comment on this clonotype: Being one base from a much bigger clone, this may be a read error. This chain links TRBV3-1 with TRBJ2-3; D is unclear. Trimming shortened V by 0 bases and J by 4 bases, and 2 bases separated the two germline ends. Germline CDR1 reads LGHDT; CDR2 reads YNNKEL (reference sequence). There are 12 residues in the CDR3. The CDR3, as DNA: TGTGCCAGCAGCCAAGATTCAGATACGCAGTATTTT. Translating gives CASSQDSDTQYF.

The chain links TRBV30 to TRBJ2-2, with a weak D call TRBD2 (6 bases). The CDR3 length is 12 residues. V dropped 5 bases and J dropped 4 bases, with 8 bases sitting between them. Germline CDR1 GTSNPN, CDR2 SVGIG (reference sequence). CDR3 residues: CAWQRVTGELFF. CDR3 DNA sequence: TGTGCCTGGCAGCGGGTCACCGGGGAGCTGTTTTTT.

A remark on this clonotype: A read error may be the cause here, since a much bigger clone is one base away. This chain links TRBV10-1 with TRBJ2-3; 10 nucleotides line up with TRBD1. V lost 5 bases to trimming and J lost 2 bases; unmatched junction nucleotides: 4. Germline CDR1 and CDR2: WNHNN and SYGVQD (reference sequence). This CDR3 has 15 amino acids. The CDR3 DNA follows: TGCGCCAGCAGTCTCGGGACAGGGGCCACAGATACGCAGTATTTT. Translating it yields CASSLGTGATDTQYF.

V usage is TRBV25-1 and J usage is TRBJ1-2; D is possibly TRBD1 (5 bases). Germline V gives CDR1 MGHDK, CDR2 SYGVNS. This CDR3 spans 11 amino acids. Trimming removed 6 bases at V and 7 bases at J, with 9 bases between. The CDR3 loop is CASSETGGYTF. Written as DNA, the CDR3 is TGTGCCAGCAGCGAAACAGGTGGCTACACCTTC.

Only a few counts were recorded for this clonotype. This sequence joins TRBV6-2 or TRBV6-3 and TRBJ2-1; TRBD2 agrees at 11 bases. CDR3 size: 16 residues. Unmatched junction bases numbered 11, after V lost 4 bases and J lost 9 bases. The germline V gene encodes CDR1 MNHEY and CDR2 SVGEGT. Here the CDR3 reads CASSSFTSGGVGEQFF. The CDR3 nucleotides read TGTGCCAGCAGTTCGTTTACTAGCGGGGGTGTAGGTGAGCAGTTCTTC.